This T cell receptor (beta chain) was retrieved from a study of CD8+CD57+ T cells in acquired aplastic anemia. Study background: CD4+ and CD8+ cells, once sorted, gave DNA averaging roughly 3.4 ug.

CD8+CD57+ cell expansion had been shown by flow cytometry in patients chosen for sequencing. In all patients, the disease was severe acquired aplastic anemia. Prior therapy had not been administered to any patient at the time of blood sampling. Genomic DNA provided the template from which TCR beta VDJ and CDR3 profiles were obtained. TCRdb re-called the reads through MiXCR, storing one row per CDR3 protein. The sample holds just over 450,000 distinct CDR3 sequences, approximately 32% seen once. The CDR3 spans 13 residues. V was trimmed by 10 bases and J by 4 bases, leaving 14 bases between them. Germline assignment: CDR1 MNHEY and CDR2 SMNVEV (reference sequence).

The V and J genes are TRBV27 and TRBJ1-5; no firm D call. Material for sequencing was sorted CD4+, CD8+, or CD8+CD57+ T cells (not recorded which) from PBMCs. This sequence originates from a human donor with aplastic anemia. CDR3 DNA sequence: TGTGCCACCTCGCTCGGTCTGAATCAGCCCCAGCATTTT. Protein: CATSLGLNQPQHF.